The 17 T cell receptor beta chains below were found in one sample sequenced in a study of liver allograft versus peripheral blood T cells. Study summary: Intrahepatic T cell receptor repertoires from transplanted livers were compared against repertoires in recipients' peripheral blood.

TCRdb reprocessed the reads with MiXCR, giving one entry per CDR3 protein. Of 900 to 1,300 distinct CDR3 sequences in the sample, under 45% were seen once. All receptors come from a human patient who had a liver transplant. Certain T cells may be donor cells from the graft.

The gene calls are TRBV20-1 and TRBJ2-7; 15 bases match TRBD2. Unmatched junction bases numbered 17, after V lost 5 bases and J lost 6 bases. The germline CDR1 and CDR2 sequences are DFQATT and SNEGSKA (reference sequence). This CDR3 is built from 18 residues. The CDR3, as DNA: TGCAGTGCTGTTAAGCCGGGACTAGCGGGAGGAATGGTAGGCGAGCAGTACTTC. It translates to CSAVKPGLAGGMVGEQYF.

Note on this clonotype: A read error is the likely source, as a far larger clone sits one nucleotide away. The chain has TRBV19 and TRBJ2-7, with D hard to call. Germline V gives CDR1 LNHDA, CDR2 SQIVND (reference sequence). This CDR3 spans 15 amino acids. Trimming removed 7 bases from V and 7 bases from J, with 23 bases in between. The CDR3 DNA sequence: TGTGCCAGTACTTTTTCCTCCAACTCCTACAATGAGCAGTACTTC. Protein product: CASTFSSNSYNEQYF.

In this sample, this clonotype turned up a few times. The chain is built from TRBV29-1 and TRBJ1-4; D is ambiguous. This CDR3 is 11 amino acids long. In germline, CDR1 is SQVTM, CDR2 ANQGSEA. V dropped 5 bases and J dropped 8 bases, with 9 bases sitting between them. The CDR3 loop is CSVRSGEKLFF. As DNA, the CDR3 is TGCAGCGTTCGGAGTGGGGAAAAACTGTTTTTT.

This clonotype is judged medium-sized. V gene TRBV29-1 combines with J gene TRBJ2-5; possible D gene TRBD1, 6 bases. CDR1 and CDR2 from the germline V gene are SQVTM and ANQGSEA. The CDR3 contains 16 residues. The V end was cut by 1 base, the J end by 4 bases, with 19 bases between. The CDR3 bases are TGCAGCGTTGAAGGGGGTACCAGGGGCCCCCCAGAGACCCAGTACTTC. Amino acid sequence: CSVEGGTRGPPETQYF.

The chain carries TRBV20-1 and TRBJ1-5; a weak D match, TRBD1 (5 bases). Germline values: CDR1 DFQATT, CDR2 SNEGSKA (reference sequence). V was trimmed by 6 bases and J by 0 bases, leaving 15 bases between them. The CDR3 is 15 amino acids. CDR3 protein: CSAPRGGNSNQPQHF. The CDR3 nucleotides read TGCAGTGCCCCCCGGGGCGGAAATAGCAATCAGCCCCAGCATTTT.

This clonotype is medium-sized (0.01 to 0.1%) within its sample. This chain links TRBV20-1 with TRBJ2-7, with TRBD2 matching 11 bases. Germline loops: CDR1 DFQATT, CDR2 SNEGSKA (reference sequence). The CDR3 loop spans 15 amino acids. The trim removed 2 bases at V and 3 bases at J, leaving 6 bases unmatched. The CDR3 region has the DNA TGCAGTGCTAGAACTAGCGGGAGTCTCATCTACGAGCAGTACTTC. It translates to CSARTSGSLIYEQYF.

This clonotype is termed large. V and J are TRBV6-2 or TRBV6-3 and TRBJ2-2; 8 nucleotides agree with TRBD1. Per the germline V gene, CDR1 is MNHEY and CDR2 is SVGEGT. This CDR3 is 15 amino acids long. V lost 4 bases, J lost 3 bases, and 4 bases stayed unmatched. The CDR3 nucleotides are TGTGCCAGCAGTTCCCGGGACAGGTACACCGGGGAGCTGTTTTTT. This gives the protein CASSSRDRYTGELFF.

Within the sample, this clonotype is medium-sized. The chain has TRBV20-1 and TRBJ1-2, with 8 bases that match TRBD1. V gave up 0 bases and J gave up 3 bases; unmatched junction bases: 6. Looked up from germline, CDR1 is DFQATT and CDR2 is SNEGSKA (reference sequence). This CDR3 contains 15 residues. The CDR3 DNA follows: TGCAGTGCTAGAGATAAGAGACAGGGGCACTATGGCTACACCTTC. Translated, it gives CSARDKRQGHYGYTF.

This sequence joins TRBV7-9 and TRBJ1-6; 8 bases agree with TRBD1. V shed 4 bases, J shed 7 bases, and the junction held 9 bases outside the gene matches. CDR1 and CDR2 from the germline V gene are SEHNR and FQNEAQ (reference sequence). This CDR3 comprises 16 residues. This CDR3 reads CASSSGDRGLNSPLHF. The CDR3 bases are TGTGCCAGCAGCTCTGGAGACAGGGGACTAAATTCACCCCTCCACTTT.

This clonotype occurred a few times. As DNA, the CDR3 is TGTGCCAGCAGCTTGAGGACAGGGCAAGAGACCCAGTACTTC. Translating it yields CASSLRTGQETQYF. J is TRBJ2-5 and V is TRBV5-4, with 8 bases lining up with TRBD1. There are 14 residues in the CDR3. Germline V gene lookup returns CDR1 SGHNT and CDR2 YYREEE (reference sequence). V trimming: 1 base; J trimming: 2 bases; junction bases outside the gene matches: 1.

This chain links TRBV27 with TRBJ1-5; D gene unclear. Per germline, CDR1 MNHEY and CDR2 SMNVEV (reference sequence). The V and J ends lost 6 bases and 3 bases respectively, with 18 bases between them. This CDR3 has 16 amino acids. CDR3 DNA: TGTGCCAGCAGCCCCCAAGGCTTGTGGGCCAATCAGCCCCAGCATTTT. Residues: CASSPQGLWANQPQHF.

The genes are TRBV6-1 and TRBJ1-1; no reliable D call. CDR3 length: 14 residues. The V gene lost 2 bases and the J gene lost 2 bases, with 9 bases spanning the gap. Germline loops: CDR1 MNHNS, CDR2 SASEGT. CDR3 protein: CASSEPLRNTEAFF. CDR3 DNA: TGTGCCAGCAGTGAACCATTGAGAAACACTGAAGCTTTCTTT.

By frequency in the sample, this clonotype is large. V and J are TRBV6-5 and TRBJ1-6, with 8 bases fitting TRBD1. Germline CDR1 is MNHEY and CDR2 is SVGAGI. CDR3 length: 14 residues. V gave up 6 bases and J gave up 8 bases; unmatched junction bases: 6. CDR3 bases: TGTGCCAGCAGCCCGGACAGGGAGGATTCACCCCTCCACTTT. Its translation is CASSPDREDSPLHF.

This clonotype has a count of ten or more. This chain connects TRBV28 to TRBJ2-7, with D possibly TRBD1 on 5 matching bases. Deletions cut 4 bases from V and 0 bases from J, with 10 bases between. The CDR3 contains 14 residues. In germline, CDR1 is MDHEN, CDR2 SYDVKM. Here the CDR3 reads CASSWYDSSYEQYF. The CDR3 nucleotides are TGTGCCAGCAGTTGGTACGACAGCTCCTACGAGCAGTACTTC.

The genes are TRBV30 and TRBJ1-6, with D perhaps TRBD1 (5 bases). V was cut by 3 bases and J by 9 bases, with 15 bases left in between. The CDR3 sequence is 14 residues long. Germline V gene sequence: CDR1 GTSNPN, CDR2 SVGIG (reference sequence). The CDR3 coding sequence is TGTGCCTGGAGAGAGACAGAGATCACTTCACCCCTCCACTTT. It specifies CAWRETEITSPLHF. The whole variable domain, remainder taken from reference TRBV30 and TRBJ1-6, is SQTIHQWPATLVQPVGSPLSLECTVEGTSNPNLYWYRQAAGRGLQLLFYSVGIGQISSEVPQNLSASRPQDRQFILSSKKLLLSDSGFYLCAWRETEITSPLHFGNGTRLTVT.

By proportion, this clonotype is medium-sized (0.01 to 0.1%). The chain has TRBV9 and TRBJ1-2; D is unclear. CDR3 size: 13 residues. CDR1 SGDLS and CDR2 YYNGEE come from the germline V gene. The V and J ends lost 0 bases and 3 bases respectively, with 6 bases between them. The CDR3 region is CASSVGGDYGYTF. CDR3 nucleotide sequence: TGTGCCAGCAGCGTAGGTGGGGACTATGGCTACACCTTC.

The genes are TRBV28 and TRBJ1-6; unclear D gene. This CDR3 comprises 16 residues. Germline V lookup: CDR1 MDHEN, CDR2 SYDVKM. V was trimmed by 3 bases and J by 13 bases, leaving 22 bases between them. The CDR3 bases are TGTGCCAGCAGTTTCTTCCGAGACCCCGGTTTTTTTCCCCTCCACTTT. This gives the protein CASSFFRDPGFFPLHF.